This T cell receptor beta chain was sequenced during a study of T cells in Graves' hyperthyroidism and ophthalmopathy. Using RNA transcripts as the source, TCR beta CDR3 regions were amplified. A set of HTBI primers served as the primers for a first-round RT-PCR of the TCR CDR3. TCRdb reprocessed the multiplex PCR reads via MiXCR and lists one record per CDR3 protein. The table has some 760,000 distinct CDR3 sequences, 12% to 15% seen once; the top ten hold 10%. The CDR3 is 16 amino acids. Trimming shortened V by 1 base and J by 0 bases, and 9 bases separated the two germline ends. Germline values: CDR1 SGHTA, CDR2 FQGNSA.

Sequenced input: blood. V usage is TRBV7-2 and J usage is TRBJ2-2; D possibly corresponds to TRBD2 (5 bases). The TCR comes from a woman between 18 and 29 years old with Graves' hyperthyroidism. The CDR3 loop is CASSLEAVSNTGELFF. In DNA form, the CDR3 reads TGTGCCAGCAGCTTAGAAGCGGTATCGAACACCGGGGAGCTGTTTTTT.